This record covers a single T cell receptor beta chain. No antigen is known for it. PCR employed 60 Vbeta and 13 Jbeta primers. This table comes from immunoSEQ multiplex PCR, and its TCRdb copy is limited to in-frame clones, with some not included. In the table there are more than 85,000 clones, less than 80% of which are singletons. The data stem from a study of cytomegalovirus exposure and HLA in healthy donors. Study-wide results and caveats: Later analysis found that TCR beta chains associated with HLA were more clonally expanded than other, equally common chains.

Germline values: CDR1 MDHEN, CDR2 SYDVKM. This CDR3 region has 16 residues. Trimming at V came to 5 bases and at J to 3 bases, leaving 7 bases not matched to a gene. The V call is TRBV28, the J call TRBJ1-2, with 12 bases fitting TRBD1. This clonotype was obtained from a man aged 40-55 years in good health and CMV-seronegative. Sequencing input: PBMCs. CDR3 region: CASSPAGTGGYYGYTF. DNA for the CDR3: TGTGCCAGCAGTCCTGCCGGGACAGGGGGCTACTATGGCTACACCTTC.